The 26 T cell receptor beta chains below were found in one sample sequenced in a study of cytomegalovirus exposure and HLA in healthy donors. Primers included in the PCR were 60 Vbeta and 13 Jbeta primers. The method was immunoSEQ multiplex PCR; TCRdb's version includes in-frame clones alone and lacks a portion of them. The sample holds 240,000 or so clones; over 80% are singletons and the top ten take 5% to 6.5%. Sequenced input: PBMCs. These receptors all come from a woman aged 40 to 55 in good health and CMV-seropositive.

The genes are TRBV2 and TRBJ1-6; a possible D gene is TRBD1 (5 bases). The V and J ends lost 9 bases and 10 bases respectively, with 16 bases between them. Germline V gene data show CDR1 as SNHLY and CDR2 as FYNNEI. The CDR3 totals 13 residues. CDR3 in amino acids: CASRLQGGSPLHF. The CDR3 bases are TGTGCCAGTAGGTTGCAGGGTGGATCACCCCTCCACTTT. The whole variable domain, filled in from reference TRBV2 and TRBJ1-6, reads EPEVTQTPSHQVTQMGQEVILRCVPISNHLYFYWYRQILGQKVEFLVSFYNNEISEKSEIFDDQFSVERPDGSNFTLKIRSTKLEDSAMYFCASRLQGGSPLHFGNGTRLTVT.

V gene TRBV19 combines with J gene TRBJ2-3; 11 bases are shared with TRBD2. The length of the CDR3 is 17 residues. Germline loops: CDR1 LNHDA, CDR2 SQIVND (reference sequence). Losses at the gene ends were 3 bases for V and 1 base for J; bases not matched to a gene: 6. This chain's CDR3 is CASSIGPGLAGTDTQYF. The DNA of the CDR3 is TGTGCCAGTAGTATCGGCCCGGGACTAGCGGGCACAGATACGCAGTATTTT.

Note on this clone: One end of the junction fails to match germline, which may point to a read error. The J gene is TRBJ1-2, the V gene TRBV7-9; tentative D call: TRBD1 (5 bases). The length of the CDR3 is 14 residues. Germline CDR1 reads SEHNR; CDR2 reads FQNEAQ (reference sequence). The CDR3 DNA follows: TGTTCCAGCAGCTCTCCGGACATTATCTATGGCTACACCTTC. It encodes CSSSSPDIIYGYTF.

The J gene is TRBJ2-1, the V gene TRBV27; 7 positions agree with TRBD1. After removal of 1 base from V and 8 bases from J, the junction contained 11 bases not matched to a gene. The CDR3 has 16 residues. Germline V gene sequence: CDR1 MNHEY, CDR2 SMNVEV (reference sequence). The CDR3 bases are TGTGCCAGCAGTTTATGGGGGACAGCGATGGTGGATGAGCAGTTCTTC. Its protein product is CASSLWGTAMVDEQFF.

This clone appeared a few times. The V gene is TRBV7-9, the J gene TRBJ2-3, with TRBD1 as a possible D gene (6 bases). The CDR3 runs to 16 residues. Germline assignment: CDR1 SEHNR and CDR2 FQNEAQ (reference sequence). Trimming took off 5 bases at V and 3 bases at J, with 18 bases between the two ends. CDR3 loop: CASSPRVRGRTDTQYF. In nucleotides, the CDR3 is TGTGCCAGCAGCCCTAGGGTCAGGGGTAGGACAGATACGCAGTATTTT.

The V and J genes are TRBV4-3 and TRBJ2-7; TRBD2 agrees at 10 bases. The length of the CDR3 is 17 residues. Germline CDR1 reads LGHNA; CDR2 reads YSLEER. Unmatched junction bases numbered 12, after V lost 3 bases and J lost 4 bases. CDR3 sequence: CASSQDQRGTSAYEQYF. The CDR3 bases are TGCGCCAGCAGCCAGGACCAAAGGGGGACTAGCGCTTACGAGCAGTACTTC.

This clone was observed once. This sequence joins TRBV19 and TRBJ2-1, with a possible D match to TRBD2 (5 bases). Germline V gene lookup returns CDR1 LNHDA and CDR2 SQIVND (reference sequence). With 5 bases removed from V and 6 bases from J, the gap between germline ends came to 11 bases. This CDR3 is built from 13 residues. The CDR3 reads CASSPRGVNEQFF. In DNA form, the CDR3 reads TGTGCCAGTAGTCCCCGGGGAGTCAATGAGCAGTTCTTC.

This clone was detected once. The V call is TRBV4-2, the J call TRBJ2-2; the match to TRBD2 covers 10 bases. The CDR3 consists of 14 residues. After removal of 6 bases from V and 4 bases from J, the junction contained 2 bases not matched to a gene. Per germline, CDR1 LGHNA and CDR2 YNFKEQ. CDR3 nucleotides: TGTGCCAGCAGATCTAGCGGGAGCACCGGGGAGCTGTTTTTT. It yields the protein CASRSSGSTGELFF.

The rearrangement uses TRBV12-5 and TRBJ1-2; D is perhaps TRBD1 (5 bases). The CDR3 consists of 14 residues. Germline CDR1 is LGHNT and CDR2 is FRNRAP. The V end lost 1 base, the J end lost 4 bases, and 10 bases lay between the germline ends. The CDR3 nucleotides read TGTGCTAGTGGTTTGGAAACAGGAGTCTATGGCTACACCTTC. Amino acid sequence: CASGLETGVYGYTF.

The chain is built from TRBV6-1 and TRBJ1-1; 7 nucleotides align to TRBD1. The CDR3 has 15 amino acids. Germline CDR1 MNHNS, CDR2 SASEGT. V was pared by 6 bases and J by 1 base, with 8 bases of the junction left unmatched. The CDR3 spells CASRRPGTANTEAFF. Here the CDR3 DNA reads TGTGCCAGCAGACGGCCCGGGACAGCGAACACTGAAGCTTTCTTT.

The chain uses TRBV5-4 and TRBJ2-3, with a possible D match to TRBD2 (7 bases). Germline assignment: CDR1 SGHNT and CDR2 YYREEE (reference sequence). This CDR3 is built from 14 residues. The ends were cut back, 7 bases at V and 4 bases at J, with 16 bases in the middle. Here the CDR3 reads CASGPGGRSDTQYF. In DNA, the CDR3 is TGTGCCAGCGGGCCCGGGGGGCGTTCAGATACGCAGTATTTT.

As regards this clone: The junction departs from germline at one end; a sequencing error may be responsible. The chain combines TRBV18 with TRBJ1-3, with D perhaps TRBD1 (5 bases). The germline CDR1 and CDR2 sequences are KGHSH and LQKENI. The CDR3 covers 14 residues. Here the CDR3 reads CASSPRGTGSTIYF. The CDR3 bases are TGTGCCAGCTCCCCCCGCGGGACTGGAAGCACCATATATTTT.

This clone was observed once. V and J are TRBV5-4 and TRBJ2-6; perhaps TRBD1 as D (5 bases). The length of the CDR3 is 15 residues. The germline gives CDR1 SGHNT, CDR2 YYREEE (reference sequence). Trimming left V 5 bases short and J 3 bases short, with 12 bases between. The CDR3 here is CASRGSQVGANVLTF. The DNA of the CDR3 is TGTGCCAGCAGAGGCTCACAGGTTGGGGCCAACGTCCTGACTTTC.

The chain has TRBV5-5 and TRBJ2-2; no firm D call. V lost 4 bases to trimming and J lost 0 bases, with 10 bases between them. This CDR3 is 15 amino acids long. Germline values: CDR1 SGHKS, CDR2 YYEKEE (reference sequence). CDR3 region: CASSPAAANTGELFF. For the CDR3, the DNA is TGTGCCAGCAGCCCCGCGGCCGCGAACACCGGGGAGCTGTTTTTT.

V and J are TRBV5-1 and TRBJ1-1, with TRBD1 matching 7 bases. This CDR3 contains 14 residues. Germline CDR1 reads SGHRS; CDR2 reads YFSETQ. V shed 3 bases, J shed 7 bases, and the junction held 9 bases outside the gene matches. In nucleotides, the CDR3 is TGCGCCAGCAGCTGGACAGGCCTATCGGGTGAAGCTTTCTTT. This codes for CASSWTGLSGEAFF.

The rearrangement joins TRBV6-5 to TRBJ2-4, with 7 bases aligning to TRBD2. Germline lookup yields CDR1 MNHEY and CDR2 SVGAGI. The CDR3 is 15 residues long. The V gene end was trimmed by 0 bases and the J gene end by 8 bases; junction bases not matched to a gene: 7. The CDR3 here is CASSYSGAGRDIQYF. The CDR3 nucleotides are TGTGCCAGCAGTTACTCGGGTGCAGGGAGGGACATTCAGTACTTC.

The genes are TRBV5-1 and TRBJ1-4, with 7 positions matching TRBD1. The CDR3 sequence is 17 residues long. With V trimmed by 1 base and J by 0 bases, 6 bases remained unmatched. Germline CDR1 SGHRS, CDR2 YFSETQ. The CDR3 bases are TGCGCCAGCAGCTTGTCCAGGGGGTACACAACTAATGAAAAACTGTTTTTT. Translation gives CASSLSRGYTTNEKLFF.

The chain joins TRBV5-1 to TRBJ2-1; D might be TRBD2 (6 bases). The length of the CDR3 is 16 residues. The germline V gene encodes CDR1 SGHRS and CDR2 YFSETQ. V gave up 0 bases and J gave up 0 bases, with 10 bases separating them. CDR3 sequence (DNA): TGCGCCAGCAGCTTGGGGGGGGTAAGCTCCTACAATGAGCAGTTCTTC. Its protein product is CASSLGGVSSYNEQFF.

The chain has TRBV28 and TRBJ1-4; unclear D gene. V lost 1 base, J lost 3 bases, and 9 bases lay in between. This CDR3 has 15 residues. Germline V gene sequence: CDR1 MDHEN, CDR2 SYDVKM. CDR3 region: CASSLYGTANEKLFF. The CDR3 DNA sequence: TGTGCCAGCAGTTTATACGGTACGGCTAATGAAAAACTGTTTTTT.

The CDR3 region has the DNA TGTGCCAGCAGTGACTCGAGACAGGGAATCTCTGGGGCCAACGTCCTGACTTTC. Protein: CASSDSRQGISGANVLTF. The chain recombines TRBV6-4 with TRBJ2-6, with 7 bases matching TRBD1. The ends lost 0 bases at V and 0 bases at J; junction bases unmatched: 5. Germline CDR1 reads MRHNA; CDR2 reads SNTAGT. The CDR3 extends over 18 amino acids.

The rearrangement uses TRBV19 and TRBJ1-4; 10 nucleotides align to TRBD1. The CDR3 spans 15 residues. The V gene end was trimmed by 5 bases and the J gene end by 4 bases; junction bases not matched to a gene: 4. Germline values: CDR1 LNHDA, CDR2 SQIVND (reference sequence). CDR3 DNA: TGTGCCAGTAGTCCCCGGACAGGGGGTAATGAAAAACTGTTTTTT. Protein product: CASSPRTGGNEKLFF.

This rearrangement joins TRBV19 to TRBJ2-5; D is unresolved. The J call is doubtful: the DNA matches TRBJ2-7 better. This CDR3 has 13 amino acids. Germline values: CDR1 LNHDA, CDR2 SQIVND (reference sequence). The CDR3 nucleotides are TGTGCCAGTAGTATAGCTCGCGCCTACGAGCAGTACTTC. The encoded protein is CASSIARAYEQYF.

This chain links TRBV7-9 with TRBJ1-2; D uncertain. Trimming pared 5 bases from V and 2 bases from J, leaving 3 bases between. The CDR3 contains 11 residues. Germline lookup yields CDR1 SEHNR and CDR2 FQNEAQ (reference sequence). The CDR3 spells CASSLNYGYTF. CDR3 nucleotides: TGTGCCAGCAGCCTCAACTATGGCTACACCTTC. Full variable domain (rest looked up from reference TRBV7-9 and TRBJ1-2): DTGVSQNPRHKITKRGQNVTFRCDPISEHNRLYWYRQTLGQGPEFLTYFQNEAQLEKSRLLSDRFSAERPKGSFSTLEIQRTEQGDSAMYLCASSLNYGYTFGSGTRLTVV.

The V gene is TRBV10-3, the J gene TRBJ2-7, with D hard to call. Germline CDR1 reads ENHRY; CDR2 reads SYGVKD. Trimming took off 7 bases at V and 0 bases at J, with 10 bases between the two ends. This CDR3 has 13 amino acids. The CDR3 coding sequence is TGTGCCATCAAAGGTAGCAGCTCCTACGAGCAGTACTTC. This encodes CAIKGSSSYEQYF.

V gene TRBV9 combines with J gene TRBJ2-1, with D possibly being TRBD2 (6 bases). The CDR3 runs 16 residues. The germline CDR1 and CDR2 sequences are SGDLS and YYNGEE. Deletions cut 4 bases from V and 0 bases from J, with 14 bases between. The CDR3 is CASSPQSGRSYNEQFF. The CDR3 DNA reads as TGTGCCAGCAGCCCGCAAAGCGGGCGCTCCTACAATGAGCAGTTCTTC.

Notes on this clone: The junction differs from germline at one of its ends, possibly a read error. The chain carries TRBV7-9 and TRBJ1-3; D is perhaps TRBD1 (5 bases). This CDR3 region has 16 residues. Germline CDR1 is SEHNR and CDR2 is FQNEAQ (reference sequence). The CDR3, as DNA: TGTTCCAGCAGCTTAGCTCTCAGGGTTTCTGGAAACACCATATATTTT. It encodes CSSSLALRVSGNTIYF.